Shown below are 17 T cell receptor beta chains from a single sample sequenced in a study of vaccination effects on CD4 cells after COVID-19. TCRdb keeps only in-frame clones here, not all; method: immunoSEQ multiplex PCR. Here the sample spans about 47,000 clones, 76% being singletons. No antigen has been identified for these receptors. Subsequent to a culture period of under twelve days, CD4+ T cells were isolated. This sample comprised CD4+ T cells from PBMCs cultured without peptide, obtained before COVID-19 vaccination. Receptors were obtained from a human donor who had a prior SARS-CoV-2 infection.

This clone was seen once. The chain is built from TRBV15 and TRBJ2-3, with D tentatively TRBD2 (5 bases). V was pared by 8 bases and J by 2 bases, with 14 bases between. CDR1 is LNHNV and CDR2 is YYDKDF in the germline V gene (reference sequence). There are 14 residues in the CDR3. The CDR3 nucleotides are TGTGCCACCGGACTGGACTTTTCCACAGATACGCAGTATTTT. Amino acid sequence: CATGLDFSTDTQYF. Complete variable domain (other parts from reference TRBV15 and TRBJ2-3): DAMVIQNPRYQVTQFGKPVTLSCSQTLNHNVMYWYQQKSSQAPKLLFHYYDKDFNNEADTPDNFQSRRPNTSFCFLDIRSPGLGDTAMYLCATGLDFSTDTQYFGPGTRLTVL.

In nucleotides, the CDR3 is TGTGCCAGCAACTACAATCGCCGTAATCAGCCCCAGCATTTT. Its translation: CASNYNRRNQPQHF. The gene calls are TRBV6-5 and TRBJ1-5; D call uncertain. The V gene lost 7 bases and the J gene lost 4 bases, with 14 bases spanning the gap. The germline V gene has CDR1 MNHEY and CDR2 SVGAGI. The CDR3 has 14 residues.

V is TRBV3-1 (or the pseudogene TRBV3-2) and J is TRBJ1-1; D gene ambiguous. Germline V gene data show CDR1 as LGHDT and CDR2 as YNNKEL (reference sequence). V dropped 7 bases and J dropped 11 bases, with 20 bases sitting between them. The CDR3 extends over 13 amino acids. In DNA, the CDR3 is TGTGCCAGCATACAACACGGCCAGAGAGTCGCTTTCTTT. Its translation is CASIQHGQRVAFF.

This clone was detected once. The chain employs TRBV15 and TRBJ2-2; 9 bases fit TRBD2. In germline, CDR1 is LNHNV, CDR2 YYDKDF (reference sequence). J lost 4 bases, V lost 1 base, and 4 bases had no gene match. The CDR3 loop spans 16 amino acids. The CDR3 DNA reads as TGTGCCACCAGCAGAGGTTCTAGCGGGATCACCGGGGAGCTGTTTTTT. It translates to CATSRGSSGITGELFF.

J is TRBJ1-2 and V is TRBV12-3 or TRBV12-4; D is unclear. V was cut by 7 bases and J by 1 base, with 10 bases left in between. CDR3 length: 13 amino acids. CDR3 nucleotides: TGTGCCAGCACTCCCAGAGTTAACTATGGCTACACCTTC. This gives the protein CASTPRVNYGYTF.

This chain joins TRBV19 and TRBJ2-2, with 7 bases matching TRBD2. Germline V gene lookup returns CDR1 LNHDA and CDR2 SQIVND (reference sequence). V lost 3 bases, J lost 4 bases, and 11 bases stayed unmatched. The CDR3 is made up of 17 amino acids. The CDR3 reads CASSIPPRREGTGELFF. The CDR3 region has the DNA TGTGCCAGTAGTATCCCCCCTCGGAGGGAGGGCACCGGGGAGCTGTTTTTT.

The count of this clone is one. The CDR3 loop is CASSEYIADTQYF. CDR3 DNA: TGTGCCAGCAGTGAATATATTGCAGATACGCAGTATTTT. The rearrangement uses TRBV25-1 and TRBJ2-3; D ambiguous. Trimming removed 0 bases at V and 4 bases at J, with 5 bases between. Germline V gene sequence: CDR1 MGHDK, CDR2 SYGVNS. The CDR3 runs to 13 residues.

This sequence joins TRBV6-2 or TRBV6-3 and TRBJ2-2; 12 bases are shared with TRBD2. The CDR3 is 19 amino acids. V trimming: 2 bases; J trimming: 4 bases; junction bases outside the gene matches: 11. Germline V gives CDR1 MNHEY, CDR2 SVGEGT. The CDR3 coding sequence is TGTGCCAGCAGTTACAACTCCCTAGCGGGAGGGTTGGGCACCGGGGAGCTGTTTTTT. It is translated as CASSYNSLAGGLGTGELFF.

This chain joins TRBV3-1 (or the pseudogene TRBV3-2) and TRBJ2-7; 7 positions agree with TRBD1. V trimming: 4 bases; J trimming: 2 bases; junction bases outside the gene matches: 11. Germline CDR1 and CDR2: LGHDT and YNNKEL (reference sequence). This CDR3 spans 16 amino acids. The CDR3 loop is CASSPRDSELTYEQYF. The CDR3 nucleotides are TGTGCCAGCAGCCCCCGGGACAGCGAACTCACCTACGAGCAGTACTTC.

DNA for the CDR3: TGTGCCAGCAGTTTATCCCCAGAGACCCAGTACTTC. Residues: CASSLSPETQYF. This chain uses TRBV28 with TRBJ2-5, with D unresolved. V was shortened by 1 base and J by 4 bases, with 4 bases between the two germline ends. Per germline, CDR1 MDHEN and CDR2 SYDVKM. CDR3 length: 12 residues. Drawing the rest from reference TRBV28 and TRBJ2-5, the complete variable domain is DVKVTQSSRYLVKRTGEKVFLECVQDMDHENMFWYRQDPGLGLRLIYFSYDVKMKEKGDIPEGYSVSREKKERFSLILESASTNQTSMYLCASSLSPETQYFGPGTRLLVL.

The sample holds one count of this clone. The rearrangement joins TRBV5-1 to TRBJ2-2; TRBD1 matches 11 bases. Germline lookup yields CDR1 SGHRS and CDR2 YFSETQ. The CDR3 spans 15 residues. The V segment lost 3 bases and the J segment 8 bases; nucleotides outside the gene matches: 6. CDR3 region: CASSSGQGAFGELFF. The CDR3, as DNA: TGCGCCAGCAGCTCCGGACAGGGGGCGTTTGGGGAGCTGTTTTTT.

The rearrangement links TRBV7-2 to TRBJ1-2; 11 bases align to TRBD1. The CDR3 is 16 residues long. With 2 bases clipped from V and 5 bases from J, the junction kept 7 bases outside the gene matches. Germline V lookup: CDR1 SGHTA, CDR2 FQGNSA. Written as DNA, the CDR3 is TGTGCCAGCAGCTTATATGGGGACAGGGGGGGGTATGGCTACACCTTC. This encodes CASSLYGDRGGYGYTF.

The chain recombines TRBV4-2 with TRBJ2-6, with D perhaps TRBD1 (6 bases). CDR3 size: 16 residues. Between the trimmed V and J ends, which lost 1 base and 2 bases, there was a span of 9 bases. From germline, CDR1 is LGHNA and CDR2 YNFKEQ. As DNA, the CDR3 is TGTGCCAGCAGCCAAGTAGGGGGAGCTGGGGCCAACGTCCTGACTTTC. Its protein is CASSQVGGAGANVLTF.

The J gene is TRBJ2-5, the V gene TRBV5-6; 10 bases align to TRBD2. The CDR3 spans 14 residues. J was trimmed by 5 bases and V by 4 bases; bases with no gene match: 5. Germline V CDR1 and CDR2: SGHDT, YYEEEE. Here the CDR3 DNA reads TGTGCCAGCAGCAAAGCGGGGGGGAGTGAGACCCAGTACTTC. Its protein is CASSKAGGSETQYF. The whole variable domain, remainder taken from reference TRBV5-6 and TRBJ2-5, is DAGVTQSPTHLIKTRGQQVTLRCSPKSGHDTVSWYQQALGQGPQFIFQYYEEEERQRGNFPDRFSGHQFPNYSSELNVNALLLGDSALYLCASSKAGGSETQYFGPGTRLLVL.

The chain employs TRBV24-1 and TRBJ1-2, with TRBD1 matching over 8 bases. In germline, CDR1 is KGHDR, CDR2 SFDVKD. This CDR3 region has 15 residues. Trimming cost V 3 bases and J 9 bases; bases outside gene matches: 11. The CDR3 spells CATSDPDPGQGSYTF. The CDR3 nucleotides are TGTGCCACCAGTGATCCCGACCCTGGACAGGGTAGCTACACCTTC.

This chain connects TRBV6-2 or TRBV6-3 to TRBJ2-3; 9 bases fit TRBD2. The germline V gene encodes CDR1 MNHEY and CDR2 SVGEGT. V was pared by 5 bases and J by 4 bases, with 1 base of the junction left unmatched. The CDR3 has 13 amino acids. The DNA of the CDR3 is TGTGCCAGCAGTATAGCGGGAGCAGATACGCAGTATTTT. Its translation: CASSIAGADTQYF.

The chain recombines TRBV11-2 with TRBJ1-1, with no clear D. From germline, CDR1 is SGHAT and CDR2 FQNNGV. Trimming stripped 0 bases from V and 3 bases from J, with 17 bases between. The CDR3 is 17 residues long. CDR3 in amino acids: CASSLDLWGLVDTEAFF. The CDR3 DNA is TGTGCCAGCAGCTTAGATCTGTGGGGTCTGGTGGACACTGAAGCTTTCTTT.